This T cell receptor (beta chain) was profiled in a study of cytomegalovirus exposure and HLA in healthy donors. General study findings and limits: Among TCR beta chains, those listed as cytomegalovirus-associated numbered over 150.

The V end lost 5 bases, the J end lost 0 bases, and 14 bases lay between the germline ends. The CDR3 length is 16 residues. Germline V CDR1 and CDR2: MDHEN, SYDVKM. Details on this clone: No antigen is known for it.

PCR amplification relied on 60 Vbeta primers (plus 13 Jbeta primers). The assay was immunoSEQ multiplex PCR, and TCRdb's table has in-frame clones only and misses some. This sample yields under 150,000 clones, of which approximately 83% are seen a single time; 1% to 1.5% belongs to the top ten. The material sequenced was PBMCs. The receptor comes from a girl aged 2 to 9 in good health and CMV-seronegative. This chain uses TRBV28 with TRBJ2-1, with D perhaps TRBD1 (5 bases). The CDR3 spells CASSPTGQASYNEQFF. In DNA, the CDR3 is TGTGCCAGCAGTCCAACAGGCCAGGCCTCCTACAATGAGCAGTTCTTC.